The entry that follows covers one T cell receptor (beta chain) sequence. Its matching antigen is unknown. Repertoires were generated with immunoSEQ multiplex PCR, while TCRdb's copy carries only in-frame clones and drops some. Of about 2.4 million clones listed, 93% were seen once; the top ten hold roughly 0.36%. This sample is part of a study of shared clonotypes between healthy human individuals. Broader study findings: Depth was large, yet rarefaction showed that sorted-subset sequencing was incomplete.

This CDR3 comprises 18 residues. V was shortened by 1 base and J by 6 bases, with 21 bases between the two germline ends. In germline, CDR1 is SGHTA, CDR2 FQGNSA. The specimen sequenced was naive CD4+ T cells from PBMCs. Subset specified: CD45RA+ positively selected. The source is a man younger than 35 in good health. Some clones in this sample may be carry-over from other donors' samples. The chain uses TRBV7-2 and TRBJ2-2; the D gene could be TRBD1 or TRBD2 (5 bases each). The DNA of the CDR3 is TGTGCCAGCAGCTTAGGAAAGGAAGAGGGGTTTATGTCCGGGGAGCTGTTTTTT. Translated: CASSLGKEEGFMSGELFF.